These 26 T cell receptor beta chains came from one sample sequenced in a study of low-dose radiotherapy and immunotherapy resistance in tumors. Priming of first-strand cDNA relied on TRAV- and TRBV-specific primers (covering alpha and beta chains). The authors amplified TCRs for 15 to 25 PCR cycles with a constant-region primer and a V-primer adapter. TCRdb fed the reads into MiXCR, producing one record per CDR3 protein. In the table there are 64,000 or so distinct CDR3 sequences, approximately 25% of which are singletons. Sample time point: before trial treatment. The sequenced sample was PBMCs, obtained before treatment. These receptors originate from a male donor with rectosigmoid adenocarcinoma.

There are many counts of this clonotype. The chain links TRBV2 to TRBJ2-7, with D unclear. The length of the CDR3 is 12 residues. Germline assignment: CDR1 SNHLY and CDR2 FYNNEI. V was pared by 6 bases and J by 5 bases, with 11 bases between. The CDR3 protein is CASRAPVNEQYF. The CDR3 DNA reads TGTGCCAGCAGGGCCCCGGTGAACGAGCAGTACTTC.

In DNA form, the CDR3 reads TGCAGCGTTTCCAACCCTAGCGGGAAGGTCGGCGGGGAGCTGTTTTTT. Amino acids: CSVSNPSGKVGGELFF. This chain joins TRBV29-1 and TRBJ2-2, with 9 nucleotides matching TRBD2. Germline V gene sequence: CDR1 SQVTM, CDR2 ANQGSEA. The CDR3 is 16 residues long. V lost 5 bases, J lost 7 bases, and 14 bases stayed unmatched.

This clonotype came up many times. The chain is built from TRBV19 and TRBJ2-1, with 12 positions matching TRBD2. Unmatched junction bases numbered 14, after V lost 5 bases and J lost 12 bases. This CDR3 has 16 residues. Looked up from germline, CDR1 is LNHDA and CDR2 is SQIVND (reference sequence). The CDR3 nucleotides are TGTGCCAGTAGTGCCCAACTAGCGGGGGGCAGGGGTTGGCAGTTCTTC. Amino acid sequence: CASSAQLAGGRGWQFF.

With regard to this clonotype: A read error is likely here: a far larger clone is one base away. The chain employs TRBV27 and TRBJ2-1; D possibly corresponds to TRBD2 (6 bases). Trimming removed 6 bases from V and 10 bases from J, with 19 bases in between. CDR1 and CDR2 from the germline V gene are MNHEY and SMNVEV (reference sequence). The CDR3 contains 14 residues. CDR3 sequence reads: CASSPAGSGYEQFF. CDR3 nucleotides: TGTGCCAGCAGCCCGGCGGGAAGTGGCTACGAGCAGTTCTTC.

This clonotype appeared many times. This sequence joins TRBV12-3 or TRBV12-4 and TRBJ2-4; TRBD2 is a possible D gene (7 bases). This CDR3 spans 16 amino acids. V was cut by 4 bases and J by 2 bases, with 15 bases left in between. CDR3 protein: CASSSSPGGPKNIQYF. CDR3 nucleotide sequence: TGTGCCAGCAGTTCTTCCCCCGGGGGGCCCAAAAACATTCAGTACTTC.

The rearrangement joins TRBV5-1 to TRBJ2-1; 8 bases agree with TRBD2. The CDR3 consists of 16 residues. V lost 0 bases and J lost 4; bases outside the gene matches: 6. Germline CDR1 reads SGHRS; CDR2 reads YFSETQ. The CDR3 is CASSLANSGDYNEQFF. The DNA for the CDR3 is TGCGCCAGCAGCTTGGCCAATAGCGGGGATTACAATGAGCAGTTCTTC. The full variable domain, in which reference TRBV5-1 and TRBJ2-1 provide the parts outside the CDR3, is KAGVTQTPRYLIKTRGQQVTLSCSPISGHRSVSWYQQTPGQGLQFLFEYFSETQRNKGNFPGRFSGRQFSNSRSEMNVSTLELGDSALYLCASSLANSGDYNEQFFGPGTRLTVL.

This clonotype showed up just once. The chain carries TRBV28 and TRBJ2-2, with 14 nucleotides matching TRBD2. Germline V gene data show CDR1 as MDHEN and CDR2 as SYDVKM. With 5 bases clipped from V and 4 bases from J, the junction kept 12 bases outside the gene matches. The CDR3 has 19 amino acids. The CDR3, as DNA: TGTGCCAGCAGTCCGATGTTTGGGACTAGCGGGAGTAGCACCGGGGAGCTGTTTTTT. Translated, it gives CASSPMFGTSGSSTGELFF.

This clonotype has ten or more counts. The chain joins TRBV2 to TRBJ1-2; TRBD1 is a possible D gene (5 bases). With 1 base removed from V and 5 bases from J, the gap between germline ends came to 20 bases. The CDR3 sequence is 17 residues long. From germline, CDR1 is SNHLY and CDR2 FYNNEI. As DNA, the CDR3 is TGTGCCAGCAGTGAAGGGCAGGGATTACCTAGTCGGTATGGCTACACCTTC. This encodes CASSEGQGLPSRYGYTF.

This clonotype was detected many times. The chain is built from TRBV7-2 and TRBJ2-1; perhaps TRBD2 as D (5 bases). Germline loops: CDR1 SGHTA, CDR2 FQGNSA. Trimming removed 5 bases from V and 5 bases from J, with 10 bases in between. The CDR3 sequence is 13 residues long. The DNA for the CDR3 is TGTGCCAGCAGCCAACTAGAGGACAATGAGCAGTTCTTC. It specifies CASSQLEDNEQFF.

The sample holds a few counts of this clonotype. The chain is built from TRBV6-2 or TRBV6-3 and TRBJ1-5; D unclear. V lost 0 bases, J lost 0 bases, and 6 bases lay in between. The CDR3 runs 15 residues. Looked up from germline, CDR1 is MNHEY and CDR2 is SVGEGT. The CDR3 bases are TGTGCCAGCAGTTACTCTTCCAGTAGCAATCAGCCCCAGCATTTT. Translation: CASSYSSSSNQPQHF.

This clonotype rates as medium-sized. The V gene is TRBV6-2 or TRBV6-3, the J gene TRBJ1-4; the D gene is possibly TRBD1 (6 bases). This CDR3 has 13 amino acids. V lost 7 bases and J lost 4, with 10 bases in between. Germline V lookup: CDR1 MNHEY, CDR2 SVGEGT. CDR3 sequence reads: CASTGQINEKLFF. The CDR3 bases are TGTGCCAGCACCGGACAGATTAATGAAAAACTGTTTTTT.

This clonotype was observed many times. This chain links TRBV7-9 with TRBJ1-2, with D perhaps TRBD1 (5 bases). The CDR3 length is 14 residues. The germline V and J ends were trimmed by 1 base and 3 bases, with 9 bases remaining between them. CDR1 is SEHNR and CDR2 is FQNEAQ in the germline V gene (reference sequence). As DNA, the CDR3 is TGTGCCAGCAGCTTAGGAGGGGCGGACTATGGCTACACCTTC. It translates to CASSLGGADYGYTF.

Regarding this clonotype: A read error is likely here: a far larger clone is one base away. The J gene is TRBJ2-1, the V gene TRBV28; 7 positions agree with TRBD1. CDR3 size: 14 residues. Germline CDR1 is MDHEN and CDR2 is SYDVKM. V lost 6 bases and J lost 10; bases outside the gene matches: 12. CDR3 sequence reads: CASSKQGRSYEQFF. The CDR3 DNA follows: TGTGCCAGCAGCAAACAGGGGCGATCCTACGAGCAGTTCTTC.

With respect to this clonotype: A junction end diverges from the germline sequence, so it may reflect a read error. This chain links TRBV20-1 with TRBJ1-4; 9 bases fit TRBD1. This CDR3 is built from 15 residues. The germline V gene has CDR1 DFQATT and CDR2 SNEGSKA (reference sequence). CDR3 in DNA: TGCAGTGCTAGGCGGGGACAGGGACAAGCTGGAAAACTGTTCTTT. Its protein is CSARRGQGQAGKLFF.

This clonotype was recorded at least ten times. CDR3 DNA sequence: TGTGCCAGCAGCTTGGCCCCTTCTCCCCAAGAGACCCAGTACTTC. It codes for CASSLAPSPQETQYF. This rearrangement joins TRBV5-5 to TRBJ2-5; D uncertain. Germline V gene lookup returns CDR1 SGHKS and CDR2 YYEKEE (reference sequence). CDR3 length equals 15 residues. V was shortened by 0 bases and J by 1 base, with 10 bases between the two germline ends.

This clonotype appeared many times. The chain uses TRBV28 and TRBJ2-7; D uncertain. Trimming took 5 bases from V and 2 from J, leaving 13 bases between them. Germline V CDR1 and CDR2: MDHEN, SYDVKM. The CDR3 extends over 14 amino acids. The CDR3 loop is CASSLNNRPYEQYF. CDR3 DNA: TGTGCCAGCAGTCTAAATAACCGCCCCTACGAGCAGTACTTC.

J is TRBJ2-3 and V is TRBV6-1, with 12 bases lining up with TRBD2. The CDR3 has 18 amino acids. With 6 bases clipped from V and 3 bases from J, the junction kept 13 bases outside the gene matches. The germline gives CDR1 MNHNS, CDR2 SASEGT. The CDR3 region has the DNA TGTGCCAGCAGCCCCTTAACGACTAGCGGGGGTGGGACAGATACGCAGTATTTT. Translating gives CASSPLTTSGGGTDTQYF.

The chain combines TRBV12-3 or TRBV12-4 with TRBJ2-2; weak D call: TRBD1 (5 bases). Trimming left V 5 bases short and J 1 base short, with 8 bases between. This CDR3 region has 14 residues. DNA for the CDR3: TGTGCCAGCAGTCCCACAGGGAACACCGGGGAGCTGTTTTTT. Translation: CASSPTGNTGELFF.

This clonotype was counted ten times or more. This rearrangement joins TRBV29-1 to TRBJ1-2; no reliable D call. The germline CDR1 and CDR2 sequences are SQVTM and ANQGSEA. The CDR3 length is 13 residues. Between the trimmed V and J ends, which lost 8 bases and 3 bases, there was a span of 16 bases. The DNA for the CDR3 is TGCAGCCATCTTAAACTACAGCACTATGGCTACACCTTC. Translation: CSHLKLQHYGYTF.

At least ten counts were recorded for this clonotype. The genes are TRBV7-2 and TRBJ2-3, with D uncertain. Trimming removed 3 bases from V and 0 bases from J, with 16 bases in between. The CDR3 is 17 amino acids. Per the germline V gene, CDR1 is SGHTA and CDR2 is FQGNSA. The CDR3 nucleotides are TGTGCCAGCAGCTTGAGGAGCGCTGGACCTAGCACAGATACGCAGTATTTT. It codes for CASSLRSAGPSTDTQYF. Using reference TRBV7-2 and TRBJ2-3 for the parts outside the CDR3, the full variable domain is GAGVSQSPSNKVTEKGKDVELRCDPISGHTALYWYRQSLGQGLEFLIYFQGNSAPDKSGLPSDRFSAERTGGSVSTLTIQRTQQEDSAVYLCASSLRSAGPSTDTQYFGPGTRLTVL.

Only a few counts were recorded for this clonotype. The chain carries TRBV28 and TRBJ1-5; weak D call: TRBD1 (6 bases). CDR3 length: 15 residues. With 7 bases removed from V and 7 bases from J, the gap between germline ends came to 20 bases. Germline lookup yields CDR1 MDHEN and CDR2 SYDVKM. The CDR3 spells CASTGGIGRGQPQHF. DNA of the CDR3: TGTGCCAGCACTGGGGGCATCGGGAGAGGGCAGCCCCAGCATTTT.

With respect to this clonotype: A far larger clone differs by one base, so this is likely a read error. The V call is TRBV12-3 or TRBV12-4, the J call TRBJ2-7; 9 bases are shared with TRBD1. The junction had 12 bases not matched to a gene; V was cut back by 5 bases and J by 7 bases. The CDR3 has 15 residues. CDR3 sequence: CASSHRGLPNNEQYF. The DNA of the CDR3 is TGTGCCAGCAGTCACAGGGGGCTACCTAACAATGAGCAGTACTTC.

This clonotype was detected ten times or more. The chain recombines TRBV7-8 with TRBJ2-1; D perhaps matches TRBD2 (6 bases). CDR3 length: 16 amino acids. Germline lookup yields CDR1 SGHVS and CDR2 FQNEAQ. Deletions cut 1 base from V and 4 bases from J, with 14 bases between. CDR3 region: CASSLERGVPYNEQFF. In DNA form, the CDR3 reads TGTGCCAGCAGCTTAGAACGCGGGGTTCCTTACAATGAGCAGTTCTTC.

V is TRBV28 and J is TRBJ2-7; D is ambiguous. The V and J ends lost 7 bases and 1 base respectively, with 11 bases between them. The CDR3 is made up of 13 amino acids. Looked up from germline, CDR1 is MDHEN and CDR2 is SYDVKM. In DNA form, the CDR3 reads TGTGCCAGCATTCAAAGTGGTTCCTACGAGCAGTACTTC. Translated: CASIQSGSYEQYF.

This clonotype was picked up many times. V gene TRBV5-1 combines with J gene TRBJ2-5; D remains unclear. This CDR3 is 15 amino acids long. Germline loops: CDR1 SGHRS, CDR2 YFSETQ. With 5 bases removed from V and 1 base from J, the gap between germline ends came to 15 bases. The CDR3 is CASSRMAFTQETQYF. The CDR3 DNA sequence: TGCGCCAGCAGTCGGATGGCCTTCACCCAAGAGACCCAGTACTTC.

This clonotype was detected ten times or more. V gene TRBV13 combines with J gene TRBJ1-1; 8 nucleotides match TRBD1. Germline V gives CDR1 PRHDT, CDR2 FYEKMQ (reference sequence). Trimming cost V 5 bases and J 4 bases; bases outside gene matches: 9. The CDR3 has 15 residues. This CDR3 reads CASSQVGQGGTEAFF. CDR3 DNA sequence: TGTGCCAGCAGCCAGGTTGGACAGGGTGGCACTGAAGCTTTCTTT. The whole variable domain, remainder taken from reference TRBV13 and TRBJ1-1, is AAGVIQSPRHLIKEKRETATLKCYPIPRHDTVYWYQQGPGQDPQFLISFYEKMQSDKGSIPDRFSAQQFSDYHSELNMSSLELGDSALYFCASSQVGQGGTEAFFGQGTRLTVV.